This entry is about one T cell receptor beta chain. Since a much larger clone is just one base distant, this may be a read error. Through a sample-barcoded 5' primer and a J-beta primer mix, a second PCR was run for roughly 7 to 11 cycles. Each of the cDNA molecules was tagged by a template-switch adaptor with 12 random nucleotides. TCRdb passed the 5' RACE reads through MiXCR, listing each CDR3 protein once. The sample consists of 650,000 to 900,000 distinct CDR3 sequences, around two thirds of them appearing once. These data belong to a study of blood T cells in healthy people across ages. Germline V gene data show CDR1 as SGHTA and CDR2 as FQGNSA. The CDR3 is 14 residues long. Researchers collected around 11 milliliters of peripheral blood from every single donor.

The TCR sequence derives from a man in his thirties or forties in good health. Sequencing used blood. The chain is built from TRBV7-2 and TRBJ2-5; D may be TRBD1 (6 bases). The J call may be in error: the DNA end matches TRBJ2-1 better. CDR3: CASSLRRGQETQFF. The CDR3 DNA reads TGTGCCAGCAGCTTAAGACGGGGACAAGAGACCCAGTTCTTC.